This TCR beta chain was captured in a study of T cell responses to AZD1222 COVID-19 vaccine (dated by TCRdb to about 2021). Study-level background: AZD1222 recipients with second doses at about 4 weeks or about 12 weeks were pooled, because spike-specific TCR depth and breadth did not differ between schedules. TCR sequencing was performed for roughly 250 trial participants, of whom 200 to 220 were given two doses of AZD1222 and some 25 were given two doses of MenACWY control vaccine. Enrollment into the trials was organized by age into subgroups of 18-55, 56-69 and 70-plus years, and those subgroups contained about 160, 30 and 59 TCR-sequenced participants, respectively. What the work shows at the level of the full study, not this receptor alone: Vaccine-associated CD4 TCRs spanned the whole spike protein, with dominant responses in regions 160-218 and 743-854. Epitopes outside the regions mutated in the B.1.351 and B.1.1.7 variants were reportedly recognized by nearly half of the unique spike-specific TCRs. After two AZD1222 doses, spike-specific TCR breadth and depth were significantly higher than at day 0 and than in MenACWY recipients. The 56-69-year group was small, and its depth increase did not reach significance, likely because of low power. Most participants were white British and females outnumbered males, and the authors suggested that clonal diversity may have been underestimated. Conclusions about previously exposed vaccinees are limited because only 6 or 7 AZD1222 recipients were SARS-CoV-2 seropositive at baseline. Because no samples from the day 14 peak response were available, repertoires could be characterized only after the peak T cell response.

Interpreted using the paper, the time point label stands for: baseline before first vaccination. Vaccinee samples were obtained from the UK trials COV001 and COV002, which included a single-blind randomized controlled phase 2/3 trial of AZD1222 (ChAdOx1 nCoV-19) in healthy adults. For TCRbeta chain sequencing, PBMC samples were collected from trial participants at day 0 and at day 28 after the second dose. The CDR3 regions of human TCRbeta chains were subjected to immunosequencing. The authors' pipeline ran thus. Repertoire TCRs were checked for matches against a reference library of SARS-CoV-2-specific TCRs that had been generated using the MIRA antigen-specificity platform. Breadth was defined as the fraction of unique TCRs that were SARS-CoV-2-associated, and depth was defined as the fraction of total T cells that were SARS-CoV-2-associated. Each spike-specific TCR was assigned to its reactive spike region and to a CD4 or CD8 class using the MIRA data. Log10-transformed breadth and depth values were compared by one-way ANOVA with Sidak's multiple comparisons tests. Entries here come from immuneACCESS through TCRdb and include only in-frame sequences with V and J called. Some clones fail to appear in such tables; in the studies checked, an unresolved V gene covers under half of the shortfall, and the cause of the remainder is unknown. Clonal size and the V and J genes are those of that table, whereas D and trimming came from the DNA. For this sample there are about 92,000 clones; roughly 91% appear just once. The ten largest clones add up to approximately 21% of the sample.

Concerning this clone: Its antigen specificity is not known. No base quality information exists; no much larger clone differs at one position.

Measured from the cysteine to the phenylalanine, the CDR3 is 16 residues long. The read is trimmed to its CDR3 DNA, 48 bases read in frame from base 1. At the junction V is shortened by 1 base and J by 7 bases, with 17 bases in between. According to the germline V gene, CDR1 reads SGHAT and CDR2 reads FQNNGV. This TCR came from an adult in good health. Sequenced here: peripheral blood, sampled on day 0 of AZD1222 vaccination. The rearranged segments are TRBV11-2 and TRBJ2-1; TRBD1 could be the D gene, as 5 bases match. CDR3 loop: CASSLGGAARRNEQFF. DNA sequence: TGTGCCAGCAGCTTAGGTGGGGCTGCAAGGCGGAATGAGCAGTTCTTC.